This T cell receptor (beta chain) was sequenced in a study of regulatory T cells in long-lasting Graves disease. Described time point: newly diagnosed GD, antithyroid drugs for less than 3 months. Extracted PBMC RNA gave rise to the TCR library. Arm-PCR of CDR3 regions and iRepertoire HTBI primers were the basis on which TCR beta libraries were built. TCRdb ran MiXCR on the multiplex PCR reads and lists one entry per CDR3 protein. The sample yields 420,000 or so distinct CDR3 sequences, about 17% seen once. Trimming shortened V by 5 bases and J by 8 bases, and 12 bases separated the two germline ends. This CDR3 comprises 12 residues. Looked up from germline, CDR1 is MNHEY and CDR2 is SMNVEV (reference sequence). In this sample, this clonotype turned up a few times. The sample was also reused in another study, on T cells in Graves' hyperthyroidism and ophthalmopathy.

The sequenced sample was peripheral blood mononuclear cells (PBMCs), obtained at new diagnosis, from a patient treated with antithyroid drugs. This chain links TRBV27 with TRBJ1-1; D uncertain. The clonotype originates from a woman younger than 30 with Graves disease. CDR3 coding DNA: TGTGCCAGCAGTCCCCGGGTGGGGGAAGCTTTCTTT. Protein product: CASSPRVGEAFF.